This record covers a single T cell receptor beta chain. V shed 5 bases, J shed 0 bases, and the junction held 12 bases outside the gene matches. The V gene's germline CDR1 is MNHEY and CDR2 SMNVEV (reference sequence). The CDR3 has 18 residues. The source of the sample is a study of shared clonotypes between healthy human individuals. Overall study: Donors consisted of a couple of women and a few men between 18 and 49. For every donor, three CD4 naive, three CD4 memory, two CD8 naive and one CD8 memory plates were used.

Within Nashville, Tennessee resided all donors, each a Caucasian adult. Data came from immunoSEQ multiplex PCR; TCRdb stores just in-frame clones and leaves some out. The sample comprises about 2.5 million clones, 85% to 95% of which are singletons, and around 0.38% rests with the top ten. This TCR came from a young man in good health. Some clones in this sample may be carry-over from other donors' samples. Material: naive CD4+ T cells from PBMCs. Subset reported: CD45RA+ positively selected. The rearrangement joins TRBV27 to TRBJ2-2, with 7 bases matching TRBD2. CDR3 nucleotides: TGTGCCAGCAGTCAAGAACCCCTAGCGGAACCGAACACCGGGGAGCTGTTTTTT. It encodes CASSQEPLAEPNTGELFF.